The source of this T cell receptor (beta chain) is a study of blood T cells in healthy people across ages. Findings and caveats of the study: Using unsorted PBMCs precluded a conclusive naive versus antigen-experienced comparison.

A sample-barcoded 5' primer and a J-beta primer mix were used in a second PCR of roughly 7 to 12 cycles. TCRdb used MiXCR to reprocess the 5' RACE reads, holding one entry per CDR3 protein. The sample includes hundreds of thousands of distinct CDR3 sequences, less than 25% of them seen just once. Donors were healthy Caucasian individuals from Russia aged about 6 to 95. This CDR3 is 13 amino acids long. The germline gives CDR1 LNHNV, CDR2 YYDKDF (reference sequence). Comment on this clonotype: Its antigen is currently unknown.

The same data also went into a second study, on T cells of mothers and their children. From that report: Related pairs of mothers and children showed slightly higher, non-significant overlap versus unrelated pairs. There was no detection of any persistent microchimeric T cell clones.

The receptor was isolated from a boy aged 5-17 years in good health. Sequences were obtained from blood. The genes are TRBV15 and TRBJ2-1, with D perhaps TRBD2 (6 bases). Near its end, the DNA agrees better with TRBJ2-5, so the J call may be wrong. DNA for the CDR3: TGTGCCACCAGCAGAGTGGGAGGAGAGACCCAGTACTTC. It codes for CATSRVGGETQYF.